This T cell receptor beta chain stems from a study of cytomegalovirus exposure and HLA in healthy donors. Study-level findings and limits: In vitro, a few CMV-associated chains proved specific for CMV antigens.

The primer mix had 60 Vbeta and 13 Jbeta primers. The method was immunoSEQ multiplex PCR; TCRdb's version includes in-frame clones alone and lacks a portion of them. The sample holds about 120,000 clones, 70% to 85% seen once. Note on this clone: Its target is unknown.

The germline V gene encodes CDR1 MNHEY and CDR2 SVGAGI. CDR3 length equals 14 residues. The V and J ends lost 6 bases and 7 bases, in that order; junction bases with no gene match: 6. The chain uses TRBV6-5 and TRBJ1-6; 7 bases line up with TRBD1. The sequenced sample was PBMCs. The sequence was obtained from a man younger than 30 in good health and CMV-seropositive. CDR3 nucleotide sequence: TGTGCCAGCAGGAGAGACAGGGTGAATTCACCCCTCCACTTT. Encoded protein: CASRRDRVNSPLHF.